This entry lists 21 T cell receptor beta chains sequenced from one sample in a study of Ad26.COV2.S vaccination and SARS-CoV-2 variants (dated by TCRdb to about 2021). Interpreted using the paper, the treatment or condition label stands for: roughly 18 received Ad26.COV2.S at low or high dose, single or two shots; 5 received placebo; per-sample allocation not given. Repertoires of vaccine and placebo recipients were sequenced from samples collected on day 63 after the first injection. Libraries were prepared through the immunoSEQ multiplex PCR assay. TCRdb limited this immuneACCESS table to in-frame rearrangements with V and J called. A share of clones is missing; checked studies link under half to unresolved V genes, and the rest is unexplained. The sample profile shows 380,000 or so clones; more than 85% of them were found once. Jointly, the top ten make up about 5% of the sample. The sample in question was peripheral blood, obtained in a trial of Ad26.COV2.S vaccine versus placebo. Receptors were obtained from a person aged 18-65 years who received the Ad26.COV2.S COVID-19 vaccine or a placebo.

This clone was detected once. This chain uses TRBV19 with TRBJ1-5; D gene ambiguous. CDR3 size: 13 residues. CDR1 LNHDA and CDR2 SQIVND come from the germline V gene (reference sequence). Trimming took 0 bases from V and 6 from J, leaving 6 bases between them. The CDR3 DNA sequence: TGTGCCAGTAGTATAGATCCGGGTCAGCCCCAGCATTTT. This codes for CASSIDPGQPQHF.

The chain recombines TRBV13 with TRBJ2-7; D gene ambiguous. V was pared by 2 bases and J by 7 bases, with 9 bases between. This CDR3 is 12 amino acids long. Per the germline V gene, CDR1 is PRHDT and CDR2 is FYEKMQ (reference sequence). CDR3 nucleotides: TGTGCCAGCAGCTTATTTTCCCTGGAGCAGTACTTC. This encodes CASSLFSLEQYF.

This clone has at least ten counts. The chain employs TRBV7-9 and TRBJ2-3; D is ambiguous. V gave up 4 bases and J gave up 2 bases, with 16 bases separating them. Germline values: CDR1 SEHNR, CDR2 FQNEAQ (reference sequence). This CDR3 contains 16 residues. CDR3 amino acids: CASSSTTELVTDTQYF. In nucleotides, the CDR3 is TGTGCCAGCAGCTCCACAACAGAATTGGTCACAGATACGCAGTATTTT.

V is TRBV27 and J is TRBJ2-3, with a possible D match to TRBD2 (6 bases). Trimming left V 0 bases short and J 1 base short, with 8 bases between. The germline gives CDR1 MNHEY, CDR2 SMNVEV (reference sequence). The CDR3 is 15 residues long. CDR3 amino acids: CASSLSSGRTDTQYF. As DNA, the CDR3 is TGTGCCAGCAGTTTATCTAGCGGCCGCACAGATACGCAGTATTTT.

The chain joins TRBV7-2 to TRBJ1-4; D remains unclear. This CDR3 has 15 amino acids. V gave up 2 bases and J gave up 4 bases, with 11 bases separating them. CDR1 and CDR2 (germline): SGHTA, FQGNSA. DNA of the CDR3: TGTGCCAGCAGCTTATCAAGGGCAAATAATGAAAAACTGTTTTTT. This codes for CASSLSRANNEKLFF.

The chain couples TRBV30 to TRBJ2-5; 9 positions match TRBD1. V lost 0 bases, J lost 4 bases, and 9 bases stayed unmatched. Germline CDR1 reads GTSNPN; CDR2 reads SVGIG (reference sequence). The CDR3 has 16 amino acids. This CDR3 reads CAWSVPAGQGAETQYF. CDR3 DNA sequence: TGTGCCTGGAGTGTACCCGCGGGACAGGGAGCAGAGACCCAGTACTTC.

This clone was seen repeatedly, ten times or more. V and J are TRBV30 and TRBJ2-7; D gene ambiguous. The germline gives CDR1 GTSNPN, CDR2 SVGIG (reference sequence). The CDR3 consists of 12 residues. Trimming took off 0 bases at V and 3 bases at J, with 6 bases between the two ends. In DNA, the CDR3 is TGTGCCTGGAGTGTCCCCGACTACGAGCAGTACTTC. Translating gives CAWSVPDYEQYF. Full variable domain (missing parts from reference TRBV30 and TRBJ2-7): SQTIHQWPATLVQPVGSPLSLECTVEGTSNPNLYWYRQAAGRGLQLLFYSVGIGQISSEVPQNLSASRPQDRQFILSSKKLLLSDSGFYLCAWSVPDYEQYFGPGTRLTVT.

This clone has a single count. The genes are TRBV6-5 and TRBJ1-4; TRBD1 matches 7 bases. CDR3 size: 16 residues. Germline V gene lookup returns CDR1 MNHEY and CDR2 SVGAGI. The trim removed 4 bases at V and 0 bases at J, leaving 5 bases unmatched. For the CDR3, the DNA is TGTGCCAGCAGTTGGGACAGCGCGACAACTAATGAAAAACTGTTTTTT. Protein sequence: CASSWDSATTNEKLFF.

The genes are TRBV19 and TRBJ2-3, with 7 positions matching TRBD1. The CDR3 extends over 16 amino acids. The V segment lost 3 bases and the J segment 4 bases; nucleotides outside the gene matches: 10. Germline V lookup: CDR1 LNHDA, CDR2 SQIVND (reference sequence). Here the CDR3 reads CASSIPGLRGPDTQYF. Written as DNA, the CDR3 is TGTGCCAGTAGTATCCCTGGGCTTAGGGGGCCAGATACGCAGTATTTT. The whole variable domain, filled in from reference TRBV19 and TRBJ2-3, reads DGGITQSPKYLFRKEGQNVTLSCEQNLNHDAMYWYRQDPGQGLRLIYYSQIVNDFQKGDIAEGYSVSREKKESFPLTVTSAQKNPTAFYLCASSIPGLRGPDTQYFGPGTRLTVL.

The chain employs TRBV3-1 (or the pseudogene TRBV3-2) and TRBJ2-2; 10 bases line up with TRBD1. The CDR3 runs 15 residues. Germline CDR1 and CDR2: LGHDT and YNNKEL (reference sequence). V lost 4 bases and J lost 6; bases outside the gene matches: 5. Here the CDR3 DNA reads TGTGCCAGCAGCCGCCGGGACAGGGGTTCCGGGGAGCTGTTTTTT. Protein product: CASSRRDRGSGELFF.

On this clone itself: At one boundary the junction diverges from the germline segment, which might be a read error. The chain uses TRBV29-1 and TRBJ1-1; possible D gene TRBD1, 6 bases. CDR3 length: 12 residues. CDR1 SQVTM and CDR2 ANQGSEA come from the germline V gene. The CDR3 nucleotides read TGCAGCGTCGAAGGGGGTAACACTGAAGCTTTCTTT. Translating it yields CSVEGGNTEAFF.

The chain employs TRBV28 and TRBJ2-7; possibly TRBD2 for D (5 bases). Germline CDR1 reads MDHEN; CDR2 reads SYDVKM. The length of the CDR3 is 13 residues. V shed 3 bases and J shed 6 bases, with 12 bases lying between them. The CDR3 reads CASSFAGGGEQYF. The DNA of the CDR3 is TGTGCCAGCAGTTTTGCGGGTGGAGGCGAGCAGTACTTC. Based on the CDR3 plus reference TRBV28 and TRBJ2-7, the full variable domain is DVKVTQSSRYLVKRTGEKVFLECVQDMDHENMFWYRQDPGLGLRLIYFSYDVKMKEKGDIPEGYSVSREKKERFSLILESASTNQTSMYLCASSFAGGGEQYFGPGTRLTVT.

This CDR3 is CASSPLLGFVNEQFF. The CDR3 DNA follows: TGTGCCAGCAGTCCCCTCTTAGGTTTCGTCAATGAGCAGTTCTTC. The chain recombines TRBV28 with TRBJ2-1; D gene unclear. Between the trimmed V and J ends, which lost 5 bases and 6 bases, there was a span of 17 bases. Germline V gene sequence: CDR1 MDHEN, CDR2 SYDVKM. The CDR3 runs to 15 residues.

This clone was seen only once. The chain carries TRBV19 and TRBJ2-2; either TRBD1 or TRBD2 may fit D (5 bases each). V lost 3 bases to trimming and J lost 2 bases, with 7 bases between them. This CDR3 contains 14 residues. The germline V gene has CDR1 LNHDA and CDR2 SQIVND (reference sequence). CDR3 loop: CASSIRDNTGELFF. The CDR3 DNA reads TGTGCCAGTAGTATCCGGGACAACACCGGGGAGCTGTTTTTT.

This chain joins TRBV10-1 and TRBJ2-1, with 8 nucleotides matching TRBD2. The ends lost 4 bases at V and 9 bases at J; junction bases unmatched: 2. CDR1 and CDR2 from the germline V gene are WNHNN and SYGVQD (reference sequence). There are 12 residues in the CDR3. For the CDR3, the DNA is TGCGCCAGCAGTGGGCTAGCGGGTGAGCAGTTCTTC. This codes for CASSGLAGEQFF.

The rearrangement joins TRBV7-9 to TRBJ2-2; D uncertain. There are 14 residues in the CDR3. Per germline, CDR1 SEHNR and CDR2 FQNEAQ (reference sequence). V lost 4 bases and J 4 bases, leaving 10 bases between the germline ends. The CDR3 nucleotides read TGTGCCAGCAGCTCCCAGATCTTCACCGGGGAGCTGTTTTTT. Its protein product is CASSSQIFTGELFF. Based on the CDR3 plus reference TRBV7-9 and TRBJ2-2, the full variable domain is DTGVSQNPRHKITKRGQNVTFRCDPISEHNRLYWYRQTLGQGPEFLTYFQNEAQLEKSRLLSDRFSAERPKGSFSTLEIQRTEQGDSAMYLCASSSQIFTGELFFGEGSRLTVL.

The chain combines TRBV28 with TRBJ2-2; D perhaps matches TRBD1 (6 bases). The CDR3 totals 14 residues. The germline gives CDR1 MDHEN, CDR2 SYDVKM. Trimming cost V 7 bases and J 6 bases, with 15 bases left between them. The CDR3 nucleotides read TGTGCCAGCATTCAACAGGGTTCTCCCGGGGAGCTGTTTTTT. Protein product: CASIQQGSPGELFF.

V gene TRBV11-2 combines with J gene TRBJ2-1, with D possibly being TRBD2 (6 bases). Trimming stripped 5 bases from V and 11 bases from J, with 10 bases between. CDR1 is SGHAT and CDR2 is FQNNGV in the germline V gene. This CDR3 region has 11 residues. DNA for the CDR3: TGTGCCAGCAGCCCCGGGACTCAGCAGTTCTTC. It encodes CASSPGTQQFF. The full variable domain, rest sourced from reference TRBV11-2 and TRBJ2-1, is EAGVAQSPRYKIIEKRQSVAFWCNPISGHATLYWYQQILGQGPKLLIQFQNNGVVDDSQLPKDRFSAERLKGVDSTLKIQPAKLEDSAVYLCASSPGTQQFFGPGTRLTVL.

The V gene is TRBV28, the J gene TRBJ2-4; D uncertain. CDR1 is MDHEN, CDR2 SYDVKM, per germline. Trimming left V 2 bases short and J 0 bases short, with 11 bases between. The CDR3 extends over 16 amino acids. CDR3 in amino acids: CASSLGDPLAKNIQYF. DNA for the CDR3: TGTGCCAGCAGTTTAGGGGATCCCCTAGCCAAAAACATTCAGTACTTC. The entire variable domain, with the rest obtained from reference TRBV28 and TRBJ2-4, is as follows: DVKVTQSSRYLVKRTGEKVFLECVQDMDHENMFWYRQDPGLGLRLIYFSYDVKMKEKGDIPEGYSVSREKKERFSLILESASTNQTSMYLCASSLGDPLAKNIQYFGAGTRLSVL.

This chain joins TRBV6-5 and TRBJ1-5; no reliable D call. In germline, CDR1 is MNHEY, CDR2 SVGAGI. The CDR3 is 12 residues long. V gave up 6 bases and J gave up 1 base, with 4 bases separating them. The CDR3: CASRGSNQPQHF. CDR3 bases: TGTGCCAGCAGGGGAAGCAATCAGCCCCAGCATTTT.

V gene TRBV5-4 combines with J gene TRBJ1-1; no clear D gene. Germline V gives CDR1 SGHNT, CDR2 YYREEE (reference sequence). Trimming took 2 bases from V and 1 from J, leaving 6 bases between them. There are 13 residues in the CDR3. The CDR3 nucleotides are TGTGCCAGCAGCTTCGGCCGGAACACTGAAGCTTTCTTT. Translating it yields CASSFGRNTEAFF. The whole variable domain, filled in from reference TRBV5-4 and TRBJ1-1, reads ETGVTQSPTHLIKTRGQQVTLRCSSQSGHNTVSWYQQALGQGPQFIFQYYREEENGRGNFPPRFSGLQFPNYSSELNVNALELDDSALYLCASSFGRNTEAFFGQGTRLTVV.